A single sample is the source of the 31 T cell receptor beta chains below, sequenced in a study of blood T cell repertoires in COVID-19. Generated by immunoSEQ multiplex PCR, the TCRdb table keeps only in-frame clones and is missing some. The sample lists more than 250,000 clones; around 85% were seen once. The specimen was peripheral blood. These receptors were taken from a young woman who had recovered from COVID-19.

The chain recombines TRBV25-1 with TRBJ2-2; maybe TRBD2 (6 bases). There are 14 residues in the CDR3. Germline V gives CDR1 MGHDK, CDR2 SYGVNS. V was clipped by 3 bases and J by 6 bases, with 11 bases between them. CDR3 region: CASSDAGRPGELFF. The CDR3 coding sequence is TGTGCCAGCAGTGACGCGGGGCGCCCCGGGGAGCTGTTTTTT.

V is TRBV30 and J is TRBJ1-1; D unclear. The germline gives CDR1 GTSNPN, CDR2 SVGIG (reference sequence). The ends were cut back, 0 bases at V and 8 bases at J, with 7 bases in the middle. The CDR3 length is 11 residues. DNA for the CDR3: TGTGCCTGGAGTGTCTACTCAGAAGCTTTCTTT. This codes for CAWSVYSEAFF.

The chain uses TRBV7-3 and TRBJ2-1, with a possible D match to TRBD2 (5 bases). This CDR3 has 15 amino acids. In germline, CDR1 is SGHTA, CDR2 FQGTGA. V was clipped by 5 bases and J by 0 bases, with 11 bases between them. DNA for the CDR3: TGTGCCAGCAGCCCATCTAGCAGCTCCTACAATGAGCAGTTCTTC. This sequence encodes CASSPSSSSYNEQFF.

The DNA for the CDR3 is TGTGCCAGCAGTTCCTCAGGGGGCGGATCCTACGAGCAGTACTTC. As protein: CASSSSGGGSYEQYF. The chain is built from TRBV27 and TRBJ2-7; 8 bases are a match to TRBD1. Germline CDR1 reads MNHEY; CDR2 reads SMNVEV (reference sequence). After removal of 4 bases from V and 1 base from J, the junction contained 6 bases not matched to a gene. CDR3 length equals 15 residues.

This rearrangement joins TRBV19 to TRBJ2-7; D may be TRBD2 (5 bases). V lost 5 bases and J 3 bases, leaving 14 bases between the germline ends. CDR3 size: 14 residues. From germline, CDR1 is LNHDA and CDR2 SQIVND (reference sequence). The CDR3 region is CASSPMTGGYEQYF. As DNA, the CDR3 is TGTGCCAGTAGTCCCATGACCGGAGGCTACGAGCAGTACTTC. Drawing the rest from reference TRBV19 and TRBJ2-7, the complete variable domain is DGGITQSPKYLFRKEGQNVTLSCEQNLNHDAMYWYRQDPGQGLRLIYYSQIVNDFQKGDIAEGYSVSREKKESFPLTVTSAQKNPTAFYLCASSPMTGGYEQYFGPGTRLTVT.

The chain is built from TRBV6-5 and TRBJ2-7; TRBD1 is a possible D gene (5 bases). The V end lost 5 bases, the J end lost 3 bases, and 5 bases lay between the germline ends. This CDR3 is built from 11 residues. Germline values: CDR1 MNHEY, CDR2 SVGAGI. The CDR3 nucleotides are TGTGCCAGCAGTAGGGGCTACGAGCAGTACTTC. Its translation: CASSRGYEQYF.

DNA of the CDR3: TGTGCCAGCGGGGGGACCTACGAGCAGTACTTC. It translates to CASGGTYEQYF. The chain is built from TRBV10-3 and TRBJ2-7, with TRBD2 matching over 8 bases. The V gene's germline CDR1 is ENHRY and CDR2 SYGVKD. V was pared by 10 bases and J by 2 bases, with 1 base of the junction left unmatched. CDR3 length: 11 amino acids.

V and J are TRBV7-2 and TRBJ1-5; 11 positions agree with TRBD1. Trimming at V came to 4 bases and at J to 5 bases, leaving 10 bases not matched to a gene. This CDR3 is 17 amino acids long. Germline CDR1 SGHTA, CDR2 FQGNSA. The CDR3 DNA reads TGTGCCAGCAGCTCCCCCGGCGGGACAGGGGGTGATCAGCCCCAGCATTTT. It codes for CASSSPGGTGGDQPQHF.

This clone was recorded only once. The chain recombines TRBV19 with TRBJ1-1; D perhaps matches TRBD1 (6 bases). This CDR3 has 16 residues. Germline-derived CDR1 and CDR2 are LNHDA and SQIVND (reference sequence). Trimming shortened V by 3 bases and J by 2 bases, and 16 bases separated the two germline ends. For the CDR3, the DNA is TGTGCCAGTAGTATCTTATCAGGGGCCCGCAACACTGAAGCTTTCTTT. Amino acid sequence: CASSILSGARNTEAFF. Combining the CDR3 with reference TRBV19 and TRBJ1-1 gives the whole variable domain DGGITQSPKYLFRKEGQNVTLSCEQNLNHDAMYWYRQDPGQGLRLIYYSQIVNDFQKGDIAEGYSVSREKKESFPLTVTSAQKNPTAFYLCASSILSGARNTEAFFGQGTRLTVV.

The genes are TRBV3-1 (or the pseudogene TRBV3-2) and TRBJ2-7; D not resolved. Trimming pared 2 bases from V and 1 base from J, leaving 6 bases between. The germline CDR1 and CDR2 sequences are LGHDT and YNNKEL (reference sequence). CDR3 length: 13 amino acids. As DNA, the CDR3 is TGTGCCAGCAGCCAAACACCTTCCTACGAGCAGTACTTC. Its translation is CASSQTPSYEQYF.

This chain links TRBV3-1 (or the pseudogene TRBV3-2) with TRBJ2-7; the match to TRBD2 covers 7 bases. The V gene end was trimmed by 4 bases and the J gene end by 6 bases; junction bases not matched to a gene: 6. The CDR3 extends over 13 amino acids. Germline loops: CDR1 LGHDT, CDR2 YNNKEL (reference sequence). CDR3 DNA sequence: TGTGCCAGCAGCCCTCGGGGGAGGGGCGAGCAGTACTTC. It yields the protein CASSPRGRGEQYF.

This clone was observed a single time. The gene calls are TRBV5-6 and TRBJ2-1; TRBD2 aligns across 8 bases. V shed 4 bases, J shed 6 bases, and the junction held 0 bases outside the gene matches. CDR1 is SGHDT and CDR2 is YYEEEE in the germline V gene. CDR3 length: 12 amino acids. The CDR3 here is CASSGTSNEQFF. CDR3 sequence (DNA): TGTGCCAGCAGCGGGACTAGCAATGAGCAGTTCTTC.

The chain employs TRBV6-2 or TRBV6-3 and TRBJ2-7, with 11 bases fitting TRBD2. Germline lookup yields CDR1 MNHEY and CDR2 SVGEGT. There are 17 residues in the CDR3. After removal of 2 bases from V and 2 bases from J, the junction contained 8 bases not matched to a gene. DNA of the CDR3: TGTGCCAGCAGTTACACCCGTAGCGGGAGGGCCGCCTACGAGCAGTACTTC. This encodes CASSYTRSGRAAYEQYF.

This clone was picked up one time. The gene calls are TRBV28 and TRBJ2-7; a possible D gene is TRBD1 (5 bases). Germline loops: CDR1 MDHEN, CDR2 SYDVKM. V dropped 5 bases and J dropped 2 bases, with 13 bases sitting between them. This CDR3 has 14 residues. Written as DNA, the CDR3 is TGTGCCAGCAGTCCAGCAGGGTTGACCTACGAGCAGTACTTC. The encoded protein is CASSPAGLTYEQYF.

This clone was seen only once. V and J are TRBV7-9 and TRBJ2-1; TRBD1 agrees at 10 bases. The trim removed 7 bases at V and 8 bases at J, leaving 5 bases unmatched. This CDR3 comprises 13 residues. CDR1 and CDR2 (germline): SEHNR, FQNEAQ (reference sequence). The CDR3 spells CASIRTGGHEQFF. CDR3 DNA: TGTGCCAGCATCAGGACAGGGGGTCATGAGCAGTTCTTC.

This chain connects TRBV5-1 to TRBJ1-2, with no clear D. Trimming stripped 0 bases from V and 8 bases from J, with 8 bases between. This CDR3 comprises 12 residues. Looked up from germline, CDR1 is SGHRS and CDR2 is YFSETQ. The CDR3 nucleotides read TGCGCCAGCAGCTTGGACAGCCAAGGCTACACCTTC. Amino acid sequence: CASSLDSQGYTF.

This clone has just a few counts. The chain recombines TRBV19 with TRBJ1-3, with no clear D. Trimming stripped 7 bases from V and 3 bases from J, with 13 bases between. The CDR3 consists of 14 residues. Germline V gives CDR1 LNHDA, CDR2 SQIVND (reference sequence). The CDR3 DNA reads TGTGCCAGTACATCTACGGGTTTTGGAAACACCATATATTTT. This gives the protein CASTSTGFGNTIYF.

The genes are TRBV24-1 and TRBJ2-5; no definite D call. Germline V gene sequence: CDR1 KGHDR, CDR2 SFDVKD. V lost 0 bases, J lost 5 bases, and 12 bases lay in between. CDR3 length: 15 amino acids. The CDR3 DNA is TGTGCCACCAGTGATTTGCGGATCAACGGGGAGACCCAGTACTTC. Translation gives CATSDLRINGETQYF.

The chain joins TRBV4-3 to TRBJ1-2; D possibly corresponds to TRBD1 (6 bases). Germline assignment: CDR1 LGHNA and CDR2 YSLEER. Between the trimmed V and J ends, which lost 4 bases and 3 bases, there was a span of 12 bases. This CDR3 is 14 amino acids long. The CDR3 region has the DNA TGCGCCAGCAGCCTGGAGGGGGGGGACTATGGCTACACCTTC. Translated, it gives CASSLEGGDYGYTF.

The CDR3 DNA reads TGTGCCAGCAGTCCCGCAATCGGGAACTATCTTGGAAACACCATATATTTT. Its protein product is CASSPAIGNYLGNTIYF. The chain has TRBV6-6 and TRBJ1-3; D is unresolved. CDR1 is MNHNY, CDR2 SVGAGI, per germline (reference sequence). The CDR3 is 17 residues long. Trimming pared 5 bases from V and 3 bases from J, leaving 20 bases between.

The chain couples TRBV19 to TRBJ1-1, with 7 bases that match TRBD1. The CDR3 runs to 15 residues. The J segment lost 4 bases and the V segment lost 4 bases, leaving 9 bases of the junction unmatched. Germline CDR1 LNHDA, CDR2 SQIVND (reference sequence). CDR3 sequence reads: CASSTSPTGITEAFF. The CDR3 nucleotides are TGTGCCAGTAGTACCAGCCCGACAGGGATCACTGAAGCTTTCTTT. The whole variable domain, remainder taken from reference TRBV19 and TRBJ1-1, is DGGITQSPKYLFRKEGQNVTLSCEQNLNHDAMYWYRQDPGQGLRLIYYSQIVNDFQKGDIAEGYSVSREKKESFPLTVTSAQKNPTAFYLCASSTSPTGITEAFFGQGTRLTVV.

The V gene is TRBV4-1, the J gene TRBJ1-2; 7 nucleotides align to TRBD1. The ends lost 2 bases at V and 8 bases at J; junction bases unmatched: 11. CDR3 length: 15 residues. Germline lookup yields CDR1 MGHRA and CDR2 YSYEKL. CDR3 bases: TGCGCCAGCAGCCAACCGACAGGGCCCGCACGCGGCTACACCTTC. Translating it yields CASSQPTGPARGYTF.

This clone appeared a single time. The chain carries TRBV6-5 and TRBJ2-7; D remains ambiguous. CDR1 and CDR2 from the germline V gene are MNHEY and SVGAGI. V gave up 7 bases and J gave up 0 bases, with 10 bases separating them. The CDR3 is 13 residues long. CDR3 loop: CASTESVSYEQYF. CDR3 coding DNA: TGTGCCAGCACGGAGTCGGTCTCCTACGAGCAGTACTTC.

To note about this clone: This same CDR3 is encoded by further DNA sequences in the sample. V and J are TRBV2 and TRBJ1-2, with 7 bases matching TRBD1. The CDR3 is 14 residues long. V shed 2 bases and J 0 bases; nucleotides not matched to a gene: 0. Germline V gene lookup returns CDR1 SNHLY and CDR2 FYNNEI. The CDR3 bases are TGTGCCAGCAGTGAACAGGGGGCTAACTATGGCTACACCTTC. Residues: CASSEQGANYGYTF. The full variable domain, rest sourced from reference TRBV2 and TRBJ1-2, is EPEVTQTPSHQVTQMGQEVILRCVPISNHLYFYWYRQILGQKVEFLVSFYNNEISEKSEIFDDQFSVERPDGSNFTLKIRSTKLEDSAMYFCASSEQGANYGYTFGSGTRLTVV.

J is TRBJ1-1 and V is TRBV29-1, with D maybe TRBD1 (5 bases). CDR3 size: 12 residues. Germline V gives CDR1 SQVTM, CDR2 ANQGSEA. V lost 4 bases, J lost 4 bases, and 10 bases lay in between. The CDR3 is CSVVPGGTEAFF. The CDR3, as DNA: TGCAGCGTTGTTCCCGGGGGCACTGAAGCTTTCTTT. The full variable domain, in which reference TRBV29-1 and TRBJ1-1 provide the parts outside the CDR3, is SAVISQKPSRDICQRGTSLTIQCQVDSQVTMMFWYRQQPGQSLTLIATANQGSEATYESGFVIDKFPISRPNLTFSTLTVSNMSPEDSSIYLCSVVPGGTEAFFGQGTRLTVV.

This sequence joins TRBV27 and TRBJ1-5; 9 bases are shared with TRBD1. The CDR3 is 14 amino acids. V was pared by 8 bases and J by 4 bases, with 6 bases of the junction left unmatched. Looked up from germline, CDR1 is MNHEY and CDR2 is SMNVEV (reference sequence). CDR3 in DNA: TGTGCCAGCGGGGGGACAGGGAGAAATCAGCCCCAGCATTTT. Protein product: CASGGTGRNQPQHF.

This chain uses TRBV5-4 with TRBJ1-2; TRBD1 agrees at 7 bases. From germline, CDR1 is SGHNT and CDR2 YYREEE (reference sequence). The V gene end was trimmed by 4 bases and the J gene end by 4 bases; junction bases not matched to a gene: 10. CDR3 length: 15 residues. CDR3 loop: CASSVRLTGSYGYTF. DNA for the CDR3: TGTGCCAGCAGCGTTAGACTGACAGGGTCCTATGGCTACACCTTC.

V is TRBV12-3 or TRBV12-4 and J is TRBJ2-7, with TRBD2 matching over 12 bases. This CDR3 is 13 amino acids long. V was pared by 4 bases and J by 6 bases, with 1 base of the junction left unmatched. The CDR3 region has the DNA TGTGCCAGCAGTTCGGGACTAGCGGGCGAGCAGTACTTC. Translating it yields CASSSGLAGEQYF.

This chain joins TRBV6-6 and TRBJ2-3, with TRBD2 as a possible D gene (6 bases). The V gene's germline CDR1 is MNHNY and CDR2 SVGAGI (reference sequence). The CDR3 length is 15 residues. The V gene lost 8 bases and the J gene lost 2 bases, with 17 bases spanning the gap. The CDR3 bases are TGTGCCAGCTCTGTACGGGGGATTTACACAGATACGCAGTATTTT. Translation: CASSVRGIYTDTQYF.

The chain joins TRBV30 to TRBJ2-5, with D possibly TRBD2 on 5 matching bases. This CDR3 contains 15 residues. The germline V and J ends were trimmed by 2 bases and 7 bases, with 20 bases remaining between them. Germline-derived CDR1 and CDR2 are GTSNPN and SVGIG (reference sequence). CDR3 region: CAWSTDFDLGGTQYF. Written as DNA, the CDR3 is TGTGCCTGGAGTACGGACTTTGACTTGGGTGGGACCCAGTACTTC.

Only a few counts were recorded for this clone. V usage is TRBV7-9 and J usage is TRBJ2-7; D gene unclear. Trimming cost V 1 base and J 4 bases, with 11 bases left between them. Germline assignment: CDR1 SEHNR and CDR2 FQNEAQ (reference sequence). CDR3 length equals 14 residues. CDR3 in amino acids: CASSLGPLQYEQYF. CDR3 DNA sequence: TGTGCCAGCAGCTTAGGGCCATTACAATACGAGCAGTACTTC.